These 4 T cell receptor beta chains originate from one sample sequenced in a study of cytomegalovirus exposure and HLA in healthy donors. 60 Vbeta and 13 Jbeta primers were used in PCR. The repertoire was sequenced with immunoSEQ multiplex PCR; TCRdb's copy has only in-frame clones and lacks some. The data show roughly 80,000 clones, with under 70% seen just once and 6.5% to 7.5% held by the top ten. The sequencing input was PBMCs. The receptors were sampled from a woman in her fifties or sixties in good health and CMV-seropositive.

The chain combines TRBV5-1 with TRBJ1-1; TRBD1 is a possible D gene (5 bases). Looked up from germline, CDR1 is SGHRS and CDR2 is YFSETQ. The V gene lost 4 bases and the J gene lost 4 bases, with 11 bases spanning the gap. The CDR3 is 13 residues long. CDR3 nucleotides: TGCGCCAGCAGCGGGGCAGGGCCCACTGAAGCTTTCTTT. Encoded protein: CASSGAGPTEAFF. Full variable domain (missing parts from reference TRBV5-1 and TRBJ1-1): KAGVTQTPRYLIKTRGQQVTLSCSPISGHRSVSWYQQTPGQGLQFLFEYFSETQRNKGNFPGRFSGRQFSNSRSEMNVSTLELGDSALYLCASSGAGPTEAFFGQGTRLTVV.

This clone was picked up one time. This sequence is one base from a far larger clone and is likely a read error. Additional DNA sequences in this sample encode the identical CDR3. The chain's CDR3 is CASSLQPGAGNEQYV. CDR3 in DNA: TGTGCCAGCAGCTTACAACCGGGAGCAGGGAACGAGCAGTACGTT. J is TRBJ2-7 and V is TRBV7-8, with D perhaps TRBD2 (6 bases). Germline loops: CDR1 SGHVS, CDR2 FQNEAQ. This CDR3 has 15 amino acids.

This clone was recorded once. CDR3 nucleotides: TGTGCCAGCAGTGAAGCGGGGACAGGGGGTGAGACCCAGTACTTC. Protein: CASSEAGTGGETQYF. The chain uses TRBV6-1 and TRBJ2-5, with 11 positions matching TRBD1. The CDR3 length is 15 residues. CDR1 is MNHNS and CDR2 is SASEGT in the germline V gene. With 0 bases clipped from V and 5 bases from J, the junction kept 2 bases outside the gene matches.

This clone was detected only a few times. The V gene is TRBV7-9, the J gene TRBJ2-5, with D maybe TRBD2 (6 bases). The J call could be wrong; TRBJ2-7 is a better fit for the DNA end. CDR3 length: 13 amino acids. Germline V gene lookup returns CDR1 SEHNR and CDR2 FQNEAQ (reference sequence). The CDR3 coding sequence is TGTGCCAGCAGCTTAGTTGGAGGGGTCGAGCAGTACTTC. This translates into CASSLVGGVEQYF.